The T cell receptor beta chain described here comes from a study of CXCR3-negative and CXCR3-positive naive CD8 T cells (dated by TCRdb to about 2019). Broadly, across the study: In total, about 140 million TRB reads were obtained, or roughly 1.5 +/- 0.3 million reads per library. Diversity and physicochemical repertoire analyses covered roughly eleven donors pooled from two independent experiments. For the TRBV-TRBJ cluster analysis, the naive subsets came from 5 donors, while the memory cells came from 3 donors. Paper-wide results and their limitations: Both naive subsets had comparably high repertoire diversity, while memory CD8+ T cells had much lower repertoire diversity. Compared with CXCR3-negative naive cells, CXCR3-positive naive cells had TRB CDR3s with higher hydrophobicity (lower Kidera factor 4), lower energy, and higher strength and volume indices. Because surface CD5, which is linked to self-reactivity in mice, was comparable between the naive subsets, TCR interaction strength was also inferred from the physicochemical properties of TRB CDR3s. Freshly isolated PBMCs were used for most assays because CXCR3 expression went down partially after cryopreservation. Naive CXCR3-negative and CXCR3-positive cells from the same donor showed similar TRBV-TRBJ usage, whereas memory cells showed distinct patterns.

Concerning this clonotype: Its antigen is currently not known.

The germline V gene specifies SGHRS as CDR1 and YFSETQ as CDR2. Its CDR3 holds 14 amino acids, cysteine through phenylalanine. Only the protein is available. The listed sequencing device is NextSeq 550. The Human TCR Profiling Kit (MiLaboratory) was used to make UMI-labeled 5' RACE TRB cDNA libraries. cDNA synthesis used the entire amount of extracted RNA, and PCR amplification then used the entire amount of cDNA produced. The libraries were made side by side, with each library going through the same number of PCR cycles. Concerning the study's data processing: About 48,000 +/- 9,800 unique UMI-labeled TRB cDNA molecules per library were extracted with MIGEC and MiXCR, with at least two reads per UMI required. On average, roughly 40,000 +/- 10,000 functional in-frame TRB CDR3 nucleotide clonotypes lacking stop codons were found per library. After downsampling to 5000 UMI-labeled TRB molecules per sample, diversity metrics such as normalized Shannon-Wiener and Chao1 were calculated in VDJtools. For the central five CDR3 residues, VDJtools calculated physicochemical properties weighted by clonotype size, namely interaction energy, strength, volume and Kidera factor 4. TCRdb reprocessed the public reads and reports one entry per CDR3 protein sequence, without DNA. TCRdb's processing, not the authors' own work, is the source of the V and J calls. The table for this sample shows around 50,000 distinct CDR3 sequences. Jointly, the top ten make up roughly 2.4% of the sample.

Each CD8+ T cell subset was flow-sorted in triplicate, and 250,000 to 300,000 cells per subset were placed directly into RLT lysis buffer. To keep memory contaminants out, a stringent definition of naive CD8+ T cells was applied: CD45RO-CCR7+CD27+CD95-. Standard density gradient centrifugation was used to isolate peripheral blood mononuclear cells from buffy coats. Naive CXCR3-negative and CXCR3-positive CD8+ T cells were flow-sorted on a FACSAria III. Total RNA was extracted from sorted cells with an RNeasy Mini Kit. The sample was naive CXCR3- CD8+ T cells from blood. The meaning of the sample's cell subset or site label: CD45RO-CCR7+CD27+CD95- naive CD8+ T cells lacking CXCR3 (TNR3-). Recombination joined TRBV5-1 with TRBJ2-7; the TCRdb D gene call, TRBD1, has no DNA to confirm it. The source is a human donor in good health. Some clones in this sample may be carry-over from other donors' samples. The CDR3 protein is CASSDLGQANEQYF.